The TCR beta chain described here comes from a study of control samples from healthy donors and cancer patients. This clone was seen only once. The table came from immunoSEQ multiplex PCR; TCRdb's copy has only in-frame clones and leaves some out. The profile shows around 250,000 clones, roughly 87% of them singletons. Germline CDR1 reads MNHNS; CDR2 reads SASEGT. The CDR3 is 14 amino acids. The germline V and J ends were trimmed by 3 bases and 5 bases, with 11 bases remaining between them. The chain is built from TRBV6-1 and TRBJ2-1; perhaps TRBD2 as D (5 bases). This TCR derives from a woman between 55 and 75 years old with lung cancer. Sequenced: PBMCs. This CDR3 is CASSDGVADNEQFF. CDR3 DNA: TGTGCCAGCAGTGACGGGGTTGCAGACAATGAGCAGTTCTTC.